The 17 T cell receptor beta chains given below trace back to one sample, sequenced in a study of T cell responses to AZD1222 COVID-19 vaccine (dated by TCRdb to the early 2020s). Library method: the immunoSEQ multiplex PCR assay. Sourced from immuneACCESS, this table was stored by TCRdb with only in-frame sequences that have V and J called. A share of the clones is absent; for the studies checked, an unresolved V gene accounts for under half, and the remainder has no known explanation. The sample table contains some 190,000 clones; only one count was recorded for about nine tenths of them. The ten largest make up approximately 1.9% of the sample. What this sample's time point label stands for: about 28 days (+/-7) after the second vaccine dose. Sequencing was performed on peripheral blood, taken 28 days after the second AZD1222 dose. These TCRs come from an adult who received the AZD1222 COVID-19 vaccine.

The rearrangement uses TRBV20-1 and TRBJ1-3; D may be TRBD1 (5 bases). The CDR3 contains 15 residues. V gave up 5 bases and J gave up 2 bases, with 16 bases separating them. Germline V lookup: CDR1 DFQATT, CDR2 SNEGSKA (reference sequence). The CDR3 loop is CSAGGWGETGNTIYF. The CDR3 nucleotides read TGCAGTGCTGGTGGCTGGGGGGAAACTGGAAACACCATATATTTT.

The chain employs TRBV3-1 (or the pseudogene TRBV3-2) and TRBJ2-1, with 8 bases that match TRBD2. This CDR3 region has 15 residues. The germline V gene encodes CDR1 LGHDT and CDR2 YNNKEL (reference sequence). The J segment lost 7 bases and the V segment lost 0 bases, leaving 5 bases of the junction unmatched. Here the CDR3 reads CASSQDGGVWNEQFF. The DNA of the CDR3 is TGTGCCAGCAGCCAAGACGGGGGGGTTTGGAATGAGCAGTTCTTC.

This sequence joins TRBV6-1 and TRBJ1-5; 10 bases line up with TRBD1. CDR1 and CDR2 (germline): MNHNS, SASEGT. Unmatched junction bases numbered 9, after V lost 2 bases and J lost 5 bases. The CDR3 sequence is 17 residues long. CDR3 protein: CASSEQGTGVLHQPQHF. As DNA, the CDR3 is TGTGCCAGCAGTGAACAGGGGACAGGGGTCTTGCATCAGCCCCAGCATTTT.

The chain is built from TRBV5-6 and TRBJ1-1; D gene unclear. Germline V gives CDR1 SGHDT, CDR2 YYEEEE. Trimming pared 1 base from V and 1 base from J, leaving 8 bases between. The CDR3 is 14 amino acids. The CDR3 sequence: CASSLNGRNTEAFF. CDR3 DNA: TGTGCCAGCAGCTTGAACGGGAGGAACACTGAAGCTTTCTTT. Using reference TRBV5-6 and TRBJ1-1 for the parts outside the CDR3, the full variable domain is DAGVTQSPTHLIKTRGQQVTLRCSPKSGHDTVSWYQQALGQGPQFIFQYYEEEERQRGNFPDRFSGHQFPNYSSELNVNALLLGDSALYLCASSLNGRNTEAFFGQGTRLTVV.

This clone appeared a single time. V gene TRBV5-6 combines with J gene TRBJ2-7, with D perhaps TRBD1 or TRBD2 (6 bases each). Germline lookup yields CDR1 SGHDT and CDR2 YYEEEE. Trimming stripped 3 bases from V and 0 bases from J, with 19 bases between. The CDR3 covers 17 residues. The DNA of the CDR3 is TGTGCCAGCAGCTCCCCTGGGGGCGGGGAGAGCTCCTACGAGCAGTACTTC. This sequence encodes CASSSPGGGESSYEQYF. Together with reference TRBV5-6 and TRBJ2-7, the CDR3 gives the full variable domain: DAGVTQSPTHLIKTRGQQVTLRCSPKSGHDTVSWYQQALGQGPQFIFQYYEEEERQRGNFPDRFSGHQFPNYSSELNVNALLLGDSALYLCASSSPGGGESSYEQYFGPGTRLTVT.

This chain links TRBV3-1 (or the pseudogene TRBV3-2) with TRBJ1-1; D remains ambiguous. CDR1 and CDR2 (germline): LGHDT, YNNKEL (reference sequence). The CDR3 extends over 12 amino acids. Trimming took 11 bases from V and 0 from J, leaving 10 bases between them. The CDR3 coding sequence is TGTGCCGCCGGAGGTTTGAACACTGAAGCTTTCTTT. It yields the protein CAAGGLNTEAFF.

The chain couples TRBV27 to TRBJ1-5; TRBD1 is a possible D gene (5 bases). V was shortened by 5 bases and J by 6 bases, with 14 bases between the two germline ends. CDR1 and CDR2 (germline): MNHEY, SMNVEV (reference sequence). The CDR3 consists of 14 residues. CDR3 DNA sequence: TGTGCCAGCAGTACGGGACGGGAGATTCAGCCCCAGCATTTT. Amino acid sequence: CASSTGREIQPQHF.

CDR3 region: CASSYSGTGGWGYTF. In nucleotides, the CDR3 is TGTGCCAGCAGTTACTCGGGGACAGGGGGTTGGGGCTACACCTTC. The chain employs TRBV6-5 and TRBJ1-2, with TRBD1 identical over 11 bases. The V segment lost 0 bases and the J segment 8 bases; nucleotides outside the gene matches: 5. CDR3 size: 15 residues. CDR1 and CDR2 from the germline V gene are MNHEY and SVGAGI.

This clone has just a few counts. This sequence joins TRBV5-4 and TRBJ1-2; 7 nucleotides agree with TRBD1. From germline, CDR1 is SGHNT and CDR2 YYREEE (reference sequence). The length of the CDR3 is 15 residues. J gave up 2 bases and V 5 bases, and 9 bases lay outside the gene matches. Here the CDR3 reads CASSLRDRHNYGYTF. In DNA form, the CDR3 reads TGTGCCAGCAGTCTAAGGGACAGACACAACTATGGCTACACCTTC.

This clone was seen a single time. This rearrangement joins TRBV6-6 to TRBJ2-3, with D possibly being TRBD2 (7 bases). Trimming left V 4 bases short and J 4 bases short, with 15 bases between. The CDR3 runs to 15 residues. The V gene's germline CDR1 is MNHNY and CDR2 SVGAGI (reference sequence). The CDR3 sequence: CASSSWEGGPDTQYF. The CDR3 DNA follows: TGTGCCAGCAGTTCGTGGGAGGGGGGCCCAGATACGCAGTATTTT.

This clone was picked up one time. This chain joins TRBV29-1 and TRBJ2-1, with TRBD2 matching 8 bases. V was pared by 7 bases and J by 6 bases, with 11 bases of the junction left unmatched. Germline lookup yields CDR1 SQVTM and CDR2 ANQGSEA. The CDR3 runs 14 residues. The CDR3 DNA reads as TGCAGCGCTACGACCGGGACTAGGGGCAATGAGCAGTTCTTC. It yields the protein CSATTGTRGNEQFF.

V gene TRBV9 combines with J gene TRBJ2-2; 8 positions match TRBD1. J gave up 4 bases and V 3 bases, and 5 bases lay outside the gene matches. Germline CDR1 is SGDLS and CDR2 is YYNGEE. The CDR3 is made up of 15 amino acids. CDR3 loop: CASSARTGFTGELFF. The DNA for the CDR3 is TGTGCCAGCAGCGCCCGGACAGGGTTCACCGGGGAGCTGTTTTTT.

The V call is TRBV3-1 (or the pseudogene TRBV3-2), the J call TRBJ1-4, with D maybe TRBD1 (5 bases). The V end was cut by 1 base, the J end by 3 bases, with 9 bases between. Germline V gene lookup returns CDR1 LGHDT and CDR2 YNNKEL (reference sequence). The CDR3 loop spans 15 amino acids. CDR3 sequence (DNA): TGTGCCAGCAGCCAAGCGGGGGTCTCTAATGAAAAACTGTTTTTT. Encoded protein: CASSQAGVSNEKLFF.

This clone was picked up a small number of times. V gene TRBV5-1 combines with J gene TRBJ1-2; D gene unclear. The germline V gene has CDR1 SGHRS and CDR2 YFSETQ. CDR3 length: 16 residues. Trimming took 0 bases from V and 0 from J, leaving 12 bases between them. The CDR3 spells CASSLAGRSSNYGYTF. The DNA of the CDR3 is TGCGCCAGCAGCTTGGCGGGCAGGAGCTCTAACTATGGCTACACCTTC.

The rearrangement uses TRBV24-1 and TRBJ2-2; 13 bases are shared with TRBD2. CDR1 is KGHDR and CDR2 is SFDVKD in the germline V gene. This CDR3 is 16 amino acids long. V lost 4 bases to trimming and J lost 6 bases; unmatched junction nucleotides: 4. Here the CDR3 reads CATSEWTSGSAGELFF. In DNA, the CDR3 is TGTGCCACCAGTGAATGGACTAGCGGGAGTGCCGGGGAGCTGTTTTTT.

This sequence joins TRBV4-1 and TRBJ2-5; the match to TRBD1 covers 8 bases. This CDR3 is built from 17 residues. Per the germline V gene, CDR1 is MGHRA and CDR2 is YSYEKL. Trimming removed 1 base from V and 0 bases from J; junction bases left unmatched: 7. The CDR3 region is CASSQGTFRGHQETQYF. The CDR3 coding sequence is TGCGCCAGCAGCCAAGGAACTTTCAGGGGGCACCAAGAGACCCAGTACTTC.

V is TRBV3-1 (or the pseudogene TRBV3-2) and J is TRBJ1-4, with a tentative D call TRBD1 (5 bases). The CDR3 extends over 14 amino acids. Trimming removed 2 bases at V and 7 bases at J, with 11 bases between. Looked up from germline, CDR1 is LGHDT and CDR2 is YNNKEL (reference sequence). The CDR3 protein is CASSQQGRFEKLFF. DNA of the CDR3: TGTGCCAGCAGCCAACAGGGTAGATTTGAAAAACTGTTTTTT.